The 32 T cell receptor beta chains reported below all come from one sample, sequenced in a study of CD8 T cells in ankylosing spondylitis. Study outcomes and limitations: Ankylosing spondylitis blood appeared to be characterized by a TCR beta motif of fewer than ten highly homologous variants.

These receptors have no known antigen. One entry per CDR3 protein results from TCRdb running MiXCR on the 5' RACE reads. Here the sample spans 700,000 to 1,000,000 distinct CDR3 sequences, over 9.5% being singletons. Sequenced material: blood, either unsorted or a sorted T cell fraction (not recorded which). The receptor set was obtained from a male donor with ankylosing spondylitis.

The sample holds a few counts of this clonotype. This chain uses TRBV5-1 with TRBJ2-5; TRBD2 might be the D (5 bases). CDR3 length equals 14 residues. CDR1 is SGHRS and CDR2 is YFSETQ in the germline V gene. The V gene lost 6 bases and the J gene lost 2 bases, with 14 bases spanning the gap. This chain's CDR3 is CASKDLSGQETQYF. The CDR3 DNA follows: TGCGCCAGCAAGGACCTAAGCGGACAAGAGACCCAGTACTTC.

The V and J genes are TRBV7-9 and TRBJ1-2, with unresolved D. There are 13 residues in the CDR3. V lost 3 bases, J lost 6 bases, and 11 bases lay in between. Germline assignment: CDR1 SEHNR and CDR2 FQNEAQ (reference sequence). CDR3 protein: CASSFNLRDGYTF. For the CDR3, the DNA is TGTGCCAGCAGCTTTAATCTAAGGGATGGCTACACCTTC.

The gene calls are TRBV10-3 and TRBJ1-6, with a possible D match to TRBD1 (5 bases). This CDR3 has 14 amino acids. Looked up from germline, CDR1 is ENHRY and CDR2 is SYGVKD. V shed 8 bases and J shed 14 bases, with 22 bases lying between them. CDR3 DNA: TGTGCCATCGGCCCCCGAGAAGGGGTCGGTGCCCTCCACTTT. It translates to CAIGPREGVGALHF.

The sample holds a few counts of this clonotype. V usage is TRBV29-1 and J usage is TRBJ2-5, with D possibly matching TRBD2 (6 bases). This CDR3 region has 14 residues. CDR1 and CDR2 from the germline V gene are SQVTM and ANQGSEA. V was pared by 6 bases and J by 4 bases, with 18 bases between. This CDR3 is CSVLSPRGGETQYF. As DNA, the CDR3 is TGCAGCGTCCTATCGCCTAGGGGAGGAGAGACCCAGTACTTC.

This clonotype was found a few times. The chain is built from TRBV5-1 and TRBJ2-5; 11 bases line up with TRBD2. J lost 4 bases, V lost 5 bases, and 7 bases had no gene match. Germline V gene data show CDR1 as SGHRS and CDR2 as YFSETQ. This CDR3 has 15 amino acids. The CDR3 reads CASRDGLAGVETQYF. In nucleotides, the CDR3 is TGCGCCAGCAGAGACGGACTAGCGGGCGTAGAGACCCAGTACTTC.

This clonotype was found many times. This rearrangement joins TRBV20-1 to TRBJ2-3; 8 bases line up with TRBD2. Unmatched junction bases numbered 11, after V lost 5 bases and J lost 4 bases. Germline V lookup: CDR1 DFQATT, CDR2 SNEGSKA (reference sequence). The CDR3 has 15 residues. The CDR3 sequence: CSACLLAETSDTQYF. Written as DNA, the CDR3 is TGCAGTGCTTGCCTACTAGCGGAGACGTCAGATACGCAGTATTTT.

The genes are TRBV6-2 or TRBV6-3 and TRBJ2-7; 7 positions match TRBD2. There are 14 residues in the CDR3. Germline V gene lookup returns CDR1 MNHEY and CDR2 SVGEGT. The junction had 7 bases not matched to a gene; V was cut back by 6 bases and J by 2 bases. Written as DNA, the CDR3 is TGTGCCAGCAGGCCGTGGGGGGGGACCTACGAGCAGTACTTC. This codes for CASRPWGGTYEQYF.

This clonotype was recorded many times. V and J are TRBV6-2 or TRBV6-3 and TRBJ2-7; D unclear. Germline values: CDR1 MNHEY, CDR2 SVGEGT. V lost 4 bases to trimming and J lost 3 bases, with 10 bases between them. This CDR3 contains 13 residues. The DNA of the CDR3 is TGTGCCAGCAGTTTGGAGCAGGACTACGAGCAGTACTTC. Translating it yields CASSLEQDYEQYF.

The chain employs TRBV11-2 and TRBJ1-2, with D hard to call. This CDR3 is built from 17 residues. V gave up 0 bases and J gave up 5 bases, with 19 bases separating them. The germline V gene encodes CDR1 SGHAT and CDR2 FQNNGV. Written as DNA, the CDR3 is TGTGCCAGCAGCTTAGACCACAATACGGGGTATGGATATGGCTACACCTTC. Its protein product is CASSLDHNTGYGYGYTF.

The sample holds a few counts of this clonotype. J is TRBJ2-3 and V is TRBV20-1, with D tentatively TRBD2 (6 bases). The germline V gene encodes CDR1 DFQATT and CDR2 SNEGSKA (reference sequence). The CDR3 sequence is 13 residues long. Trimming stripped 6 bases from V and 2 bases from J, with 12 bases between. The CDR3 DNA is TGCAGTGCCAAAACTAGCCCCACAGATACGCAGTATTTT. Its protein is CSAKTSPTDTQYF.

This sequence joins TRBV28 and TRBJ2-7; D remains unclear. V was shortened by 6 bases and J by 3 bases, with 9 bases between the two germline ends. Per germline, CDR1 MDHEN and CDR2 SYDVKM. This CDR3 region has 12 residues. The CDR3 protein is CASSSIIYEQYF. The CDR3 nucleotides read TGTGCCAGCAGCTCTATTATCTACGAGCAGTACTTC.

The J gene is TRBJ1-3, the V gene TRBV20-1; the D is unclear. V lost 4 bases, J lost 4 bases, and 11 bases lay in between. The CDR3 is made up of 13 amino acids. CDR1 is DFQATT and CDR2 is SNEGSKA in the germline V gene (reference sequence). CDR3 loop: CSANGVSGNTIYF. The CDR3 nucleotides are TGCAGTGCTAACGGGGTGTCAGGAAACACCATATATTTT.

This clonotype was seen repeatedly, ten times or more. V is TRBV4-1 and J is TRBJ2-3, with a tentative D call TRBD1 (6 bases). CDR1 MGHRA and CDR2 YSYEKL come from the germline V gene. This CDR3 has 15 residues. V dropped 1 base and J dropped 4 bases, with 12 bases sitting between them. CDR3 nucleotides: TGCGCCAGCAGCCAAGGCAGGGGCAATTCAGATACGCAGTATTTT. Translated, it gives CASSQGRGNSDTQYF.

This clonotype was observed at least ten times. V usage is TRBV5-1 and J usage is TRBJ2-3; 7 positions match TRBD1. Germline V gives CDR1 SGHRS, CDR2 YFSETQ. The CDR3 extends over 14 amino acids. Trimming cost V 4 bases and J 2 bases; bases outside gene matches: 4. CDR3: CASSHGQDTDTQYF. The CDR3 coding sequence is TGCGCCAGCAGCCACGGACAGGACACAGATACGCAGTATTTT.

The chain links TRBV24-1 to TRBJ2-5; 9 positions agree with TRBD2. The V and J ends lost 4 bases and 5 bases, in that order; junction bases with no gene match: 7. CDR3 size: 15 residues. The germline V gene has CDR1 KGHDR and CDR2 SFDVKD. The DNA of the CDR3 is TGTGCCACCAGTGACCCCGGGACTAGCTGGGAGACCCAGTACTTC. Translating gives CATSDPGTSWETQYF.

Ten or more counts support this clonotype. The V and J genes are TRBV5-1 and TRBJ1-2, with 7 bases that match TRBD1. The J segment lost 6 bases and the V segment lost 2 bases, leaving 4 bases of the junction unmatched. From germline, CDR1 is SGHRS and CDR2 YFSETQ. The CDR3 extends over 13 amino acids. The CDR3: CASSFYRGDGYTF. The DNA for the CDR3 is TGCGCCAGCAGCTTTTACAGGGGCGATGGCTACACCTTC.

The chain joins TRBV20-1 to TRBJ1-1, with a tentative D call TRBD1 (6 bases). V lost 3 bases to trimming and J lost 0 bases, with 11 bases between them. The V gene's germline CDR1 is DFQATT and CDR2 SNEGSKA (reference sequence). The CDR3 totals 14 residues. CDR3 bases: TGCAGTGCTAGGCGGGACACCATGAACACTGAAGCTTTCTTT. Protein sequence: CSARRDTMNTEAFF.

This chain connects TRBV20-1 to TRBJ2-1; D is perhaps TRBD2 (6 bases). This CDR3 contains 15 residues. V was shortened by 4 bases and J by 5 bases, with 18 bases between the two germline ends. Germline CDR1 reads DFQATT; CDR2 reads SNEGSKA (reference sequence). The CDR3 coding sequence is TGCAGTGCTACGGCGGGACCTTTAGATCACAATGAGCAGTTCTTC. It yields the protein CSATAGPLDHNEQFF.

In this sample, this clonotype turned up a few times. The CDR3 spells CASKRTGNSNSPLHF. CDR3 nucleotides: TGTGCCAGCAAAAGGACAGGGAACAGTAATTCACCCCTCCACTTT. The rearrangement links TRBV11-2 to TRBJ1-6; 8 bases are a match to TRBD1. The CDR3 totals 15 residues. Germline loops: CDR1 SGHAT, CDR2 FQNNGV. Losses at the gene ends were 7 bases for V and 6 bases for J; bases not matched to a gene: 8.

This clonotype was picked up a small number of times. In DNA form, the CDR3 reads TGCAGTGCTGGCCCCTGGGGGAGGAACACCGGGGAGCTGTTTTTT. Translating it yields CSAGPWGRNTGELFF. The chain links TRBV20-1 to TRBJ2-2, with D possibly called TRBD1 or TRBD2 (5 bases each). V dropped 5 bases and J dropped 1 base, with 14 bases sitting between them. Germline assignment: CDR1 DFQATT and CDR2 SNEGSKA (reference sequence). There are 15 residues in the CDR3.

In its sample, this clonotype was seen a few times. The chain uses TRBV7-2 and TRBJ2-3; no reliable D call. CDR1 is SGHTA and CDR2 is FQGNSA in the germline V gene. The CDR3 is 12 amino acids. V was shortened by 5 bases and J by 6 bases, with 9 bases between the two germline ends. For the CDR3, the DNA is TGTGCCAGCAGCATTAATACGGATACGCAGTATTTT. As protein: CASSINTDTQYF.

With regard to this clonotype: An end of the junction does not agree with germline; a read error may underlie this. The rearrangement links TRBV7-7 to TRBJ2-2, with unresolved D. The CDR3 spans 13 residues. The germline V gene encodes CDR1 SSHAT and CDR2 FNYEAQ (reference sequence). CDR3 protein: CASSLWIGGELFF. The CDR3 nucleotides read TGTGCTAGCAGCTTATGGATTGGAGGGGAGCTGTTTTTT.

The J gene is TRBJ1-1, the V gene TRBV5-1; a weak D match, TRBD1 (5 bases). Germline CDR1 reads SGHRS; CDR2 reads YFSETQ. Trimming took 4 bases from V and 1 from J, leaving 14 bases between them. CDR3 length: 15 residues. The CDR3 sequence: CASSPQGARNTEAFF. In DNA, the CDR3 is TGCGCCAGCAGCCCCCAGGGAGCGCGGAACACTGAAGCTTTCTTT. The whole variable domain, remainder taken from reference TRBV5-1 and TRBJ1-1, is KAGVTQTPRYLIKTRGQQVTLSCSPISGHRSVSWYQQTPGQGLQFLFEYFSETQRNKGNFPGRFSGRQFSNSRSEMNVSTLELGDSALYLCASSPQGARNTEAFFGQGTRLTVV.

The chain recombines TRBV11-3 with TRBJ2-5, with TRBD1 as a possible D gene (5 bases). Trimming pared 5 bases from V and 8 bases from J, leaving 15 bases between. The germline V gene encodes CDR1 SGHNT and CDR2 YENEEA. This CDR3 is 13 amino acids long. The CDR3 reads CASSRTAQGTQYF. Written as DNA, the CDR3 is TGTGCCAGCAGCCGGACGGCCCAGGGAACCCAGTACTTC.

Only a few counts were recorded for this clonotype. The J gene is TRBJ1-2, the V gene TRBV12-3 or TRBV12-4, with 8 bases that match TRBD1. The CDR3 is made up of 14 amino acids. J gave up 4 bases and V 3 bases, and 4 bases lay outside the gene matches. The CDR3 is CASSFGGQVYGYTF. In nucleotides, the CDR3 is TGTGCCAGCAGTTTCGGGGGACAGGTCTATGGCTACACCTTC.

The chain uses TRBV6-6 and TRBJ1-2; 8 bases are shared with TRBD1. With V trimmed by 9 bases and J by 3 bases, 3 bases remained unmatched. Per the germline V gene, CDR1 is MNHNY and CDR2 is SVGAGI (reference sequence). CDR3 size: 12 residues. As DNA, the CDR3 is TGTGCCAGTCACAGGGGGGACTATGGCTACACCTTC. It codes for CASHRGDYGYTF.

J is TRBJ1-5 and V is TRBV27; D not resolved. The CDR3 is 13 amino acids. Trimming shortened V by 3 bases and J by 6 bases, and 9 bases separated the two germline ends. Germline loops: CDR1 MNHEY, CDR2 SMNVEV (reference sequence). The CDR3 spells CASSFGDGQPQHF. CDR3 coding DNA: TGTGCCAGCAGTTTCGGGGATGGTCAGCCCCAGCATTTT.

The J gene is TRBJ1-6, the V gene TRBV6-1, with D perhaps TRBD1 (5 bases). The CDR3 sequence is 15 residues long. In germline, CDR1 is MNHNS, CDR2 SASEGT. V dropped 2 bases and J dropped 9 bases, with 14 bases sitting between them. CDR3 loop: CASSESGTVGSPLHF. The CDR3 region has the DNA TGTGCCAGCAGTGAATCAGGGACCGTGGGTTCACCCCTCCACTTT.

This clonotype was detected a few times. The gene calls are TRBV18 and TRBJ2-1; D ambiguous. Germline V gene sequence: CDR1 KGHSH, CDR2 LQKENI. The CDR3 runs 15 residues. Deletions cut 2 bases from V and 3 bases from J, with 11 bases between. The CDR3 DNA sequence: TGTGCCAGCTCACCAATAGACACAGACTACAATGAGCAGTTCTTC. It is translated as CASSPIDTDYNEQFF.

The chain has TRBV20-1 and TRBJ2-1; TRBD2 matches at 12 bases. Germline trimming cut 8 bases from V and 5 bases from J; bases unmatched to any gene: 7. CDR3 length equals 14 residues. Per the germline V gene, CDR1 is DFQATT and CDR2 is SNEGSKA (reference sequence). For the CDR3, the DNA is TGCAGTTCCCAGACTAGCGGGAGACACAATGAGCAGTTCTTC. This sequence encodes CSSQTSGRHNEQFF.

This clonotype was seen only once. The chain uses TRBV5-1 and TRBJ2-1; D might be TRBD1 or TRBD2, each matching 5 bases. This CDR3 is built from 14 residues. The V and J ends lost 7 bases and 6 bases respectively, with 17 bases between them. Germline CDR1 reads SGHRS; CDR2 reads YFSETQ. CDR3 in DNA: TGCGCCAGCGCCTTTGGGACCTACCCCAATGAGCAGTTCTTC. This encodes CASAFGTYPNEQFF.

The chain has TRBV20-1 and TRBJ2-5; D is ambiguous. Germline V gene sequence: CDR1 DFQATT, CDR2 SNEGSKA (reference sequence). Trimming removed 2 bases from V and 4 bases from J, with 8 bases in between. The CDR3 consists of 12 residues. The CDR3 coding sequence is TGCAGTGCTAGATTAAGGGCAGAGACCCAGTACTTC. Amino acids: CSARLRAETQYF.